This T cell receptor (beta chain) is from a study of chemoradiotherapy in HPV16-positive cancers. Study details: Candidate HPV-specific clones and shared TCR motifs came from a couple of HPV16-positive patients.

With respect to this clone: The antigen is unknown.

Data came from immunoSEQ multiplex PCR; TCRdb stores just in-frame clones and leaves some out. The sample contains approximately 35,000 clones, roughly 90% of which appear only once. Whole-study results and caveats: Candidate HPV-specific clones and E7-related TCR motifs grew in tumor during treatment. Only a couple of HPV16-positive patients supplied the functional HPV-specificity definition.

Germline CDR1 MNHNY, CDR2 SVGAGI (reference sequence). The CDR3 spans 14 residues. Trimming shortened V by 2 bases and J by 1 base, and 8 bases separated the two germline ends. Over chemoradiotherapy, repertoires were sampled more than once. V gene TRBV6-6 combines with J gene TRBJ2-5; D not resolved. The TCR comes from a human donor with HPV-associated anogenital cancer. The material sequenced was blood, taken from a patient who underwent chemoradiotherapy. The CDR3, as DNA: TGTGCCAGCAGTTACAGCGCGGCCCAAGAGACCCAGTACTTC. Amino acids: CASSYSAAQETQYF.